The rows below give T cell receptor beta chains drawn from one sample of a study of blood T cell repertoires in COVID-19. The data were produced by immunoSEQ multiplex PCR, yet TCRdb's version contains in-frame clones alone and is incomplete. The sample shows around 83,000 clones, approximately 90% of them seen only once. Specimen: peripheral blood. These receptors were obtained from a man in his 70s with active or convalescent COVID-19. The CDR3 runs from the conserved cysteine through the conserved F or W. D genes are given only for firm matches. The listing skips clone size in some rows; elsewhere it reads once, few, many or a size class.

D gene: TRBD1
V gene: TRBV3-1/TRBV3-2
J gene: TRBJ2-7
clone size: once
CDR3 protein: CASSPGTGPGEQYF
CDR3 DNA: TGTGCCAGCAGTCCCGGGACAGGGCCTGGGGAGCAGTACTTC

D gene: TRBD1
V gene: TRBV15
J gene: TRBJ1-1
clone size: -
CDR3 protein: CATSREGQGGFEAFF
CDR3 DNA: TGTGCCACCAGCAGAGAAGGACAGGGGGGATTTGAAGCTTTCTTT

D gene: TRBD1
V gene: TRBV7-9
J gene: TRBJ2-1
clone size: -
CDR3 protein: CASSLAGTDNEQFF
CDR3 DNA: TGTGCCAGCAGCTTAGCTGGGACAGACAATGAGCAGTTCTTC

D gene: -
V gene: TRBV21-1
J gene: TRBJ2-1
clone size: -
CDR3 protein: CASSKGTIDEQFF
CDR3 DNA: TGTGCCAGCAGCAAAGGGACAATCGATGAGCAGTTCTTC

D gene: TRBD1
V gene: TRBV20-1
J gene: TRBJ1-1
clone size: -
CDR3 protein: CSASGDRGGTEAFF
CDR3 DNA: TGCAGTGCTAGTGGGGACAGGGGAGGCACTGAAGCTTTCTTT

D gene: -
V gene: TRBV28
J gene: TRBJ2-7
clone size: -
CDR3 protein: CASYAGANYEQYF
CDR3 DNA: TGTGCCAGCTATGCAGGGGCCAACTACGAGCAGTACTTC

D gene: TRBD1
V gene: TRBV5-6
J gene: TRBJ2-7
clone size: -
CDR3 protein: CASSLDRAHEQYF
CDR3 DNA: TGTGCCAGCAGTTTAGACAGGGCCCACGAGCAGTACTTC

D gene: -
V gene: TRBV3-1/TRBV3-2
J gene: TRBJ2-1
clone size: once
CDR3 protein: CASSHPAPSSYNEQFF
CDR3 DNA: TGTGCCAGCAGCCACCCAGCGCCGAGCTCCTACAATGAGCAGTTCTTC

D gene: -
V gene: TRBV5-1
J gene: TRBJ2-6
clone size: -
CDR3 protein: CASSLTGPGANVLTF
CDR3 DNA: TGCGCCAGCAGCTTGACAGGGCCTGGGGCCAACGTCCTGACTTTC

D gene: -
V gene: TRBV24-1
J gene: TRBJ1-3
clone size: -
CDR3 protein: CATSDQTGPGNTIYF
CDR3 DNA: TGTGCCACCAGTGACCAAACAGGGCCTGGAAACACCATATATTTT

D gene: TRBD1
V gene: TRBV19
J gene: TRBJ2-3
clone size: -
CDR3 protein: CASSTGTANTDTQYF
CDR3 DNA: TGTGCCAGTAGTACCGGGACAGCCAACACAGATACGCAGTATTTT

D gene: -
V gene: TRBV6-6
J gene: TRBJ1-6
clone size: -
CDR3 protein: CASSPTGTIDYNSPLHF
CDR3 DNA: TGTGCCAGCAGTCCGACCGGGACAATCGACTATAATTCACCCCTCCACTTT

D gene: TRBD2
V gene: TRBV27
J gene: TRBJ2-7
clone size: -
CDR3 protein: CASSSSPGTSGRYYEQYF
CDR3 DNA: TGTGCCAGCAGTTCAAGCCCCGGGACTAGCGGGAGATACTACGAGCAGTACTTC

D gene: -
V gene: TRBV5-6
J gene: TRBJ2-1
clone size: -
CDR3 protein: CASSLGTVGRGQFF
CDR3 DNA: TGTGCCAGCAGCTTGGGGACAGTAGGGCGAGGTCAGTTCTTC

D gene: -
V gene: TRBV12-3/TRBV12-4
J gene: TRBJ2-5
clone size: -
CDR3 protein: CASSKGETQYF
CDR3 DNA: TGTGCCAGCAGTAAGGGGGAGACCCAGTACTTC

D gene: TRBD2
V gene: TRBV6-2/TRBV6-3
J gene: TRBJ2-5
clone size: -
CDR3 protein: CASSQGLAEAETQYF
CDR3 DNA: TGTGCCAGCAGCCAAGGACTAGCGGAAGCAGAGACCCAGTACTTC

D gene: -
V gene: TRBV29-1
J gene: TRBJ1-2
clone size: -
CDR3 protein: CSVSGVYGYTF
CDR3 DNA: TGCAGCGTTTCAGGGGTCTATGGCTACACCTTC

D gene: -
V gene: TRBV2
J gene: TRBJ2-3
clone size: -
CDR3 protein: CASTGLSTDTQYF
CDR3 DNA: TGTGCCAGCACGGGACTTAGCACAGATACGCAGTATTTT

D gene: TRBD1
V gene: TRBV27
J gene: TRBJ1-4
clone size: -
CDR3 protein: CASRPVTGGINEKLFF
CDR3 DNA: TGTGCCAGCAGGCCCGTCACAGGGGGCATAAATGAAAAACTGTTTTTT

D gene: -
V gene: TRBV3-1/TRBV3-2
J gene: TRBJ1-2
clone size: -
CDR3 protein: CASSQGGSNYGYTF
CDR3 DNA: TGTGCCAGCAGCCAAGGAGGTTCTAACTATGGCTACACCTTC

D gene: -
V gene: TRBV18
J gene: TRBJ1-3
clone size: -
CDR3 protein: CASSPWEGVSGNTIYF
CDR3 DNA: TGTGCCAGCTCACCCTGGGAAGGGGTCTCTGGAAACACCATATATTTT

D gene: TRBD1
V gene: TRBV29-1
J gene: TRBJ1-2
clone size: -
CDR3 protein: CSAGTGAFRGYTF
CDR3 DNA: TGCAGCGCTGGGACAGGGGCCTTCCGCGGCTACACCTTC

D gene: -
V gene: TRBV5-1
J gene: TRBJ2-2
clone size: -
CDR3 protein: CASSSGATTNTGELFF
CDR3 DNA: TGCGCCAGCAGCTCAGGGGCAACAACGAACACCGGGGAGCTGTTTTTT

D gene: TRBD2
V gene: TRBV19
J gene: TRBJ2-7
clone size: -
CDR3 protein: CASRSQAGYEQYF
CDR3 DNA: TGTGCCAGTAGATCTCAAGCGGGGTACGAGCAGTACTTC

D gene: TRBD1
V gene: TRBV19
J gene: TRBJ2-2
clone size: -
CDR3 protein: CASSIVGGADTGELFF
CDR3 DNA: TGTGCCAGTAGTATAGTAGGGGGCGCTGACACCGGGGAGCTGTTTTTT

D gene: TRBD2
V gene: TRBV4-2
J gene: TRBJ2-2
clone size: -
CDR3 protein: CASSPLGYSGMSDTGELFF
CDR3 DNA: TGTGCCAGCAGTCCCTTAGGGTACAGCGGGATGTCGGACACCGGGGAGCTGTTTTTT

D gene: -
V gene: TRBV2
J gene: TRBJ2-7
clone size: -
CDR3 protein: CASSALVGGREQYF
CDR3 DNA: TGTGCCAGCAGTGCGTTGGTCGGGGGGCGCGAGCAGTACTTC

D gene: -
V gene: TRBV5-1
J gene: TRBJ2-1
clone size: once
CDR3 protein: CASSFRAHGTYNEQFF
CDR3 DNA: TGCGCCAGCAGCTTTAGGGCTCACGGGACCTACAATGAGCAGTTCTTC

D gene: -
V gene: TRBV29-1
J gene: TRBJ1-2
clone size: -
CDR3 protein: CSVEAPGYGYTF
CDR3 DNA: TGCAGCGTTGAAGCACCGGGCTATGGCTACACCTTC

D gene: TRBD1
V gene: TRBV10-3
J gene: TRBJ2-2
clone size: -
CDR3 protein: CAIRGTGDTGELFF
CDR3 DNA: TGTGCCATCAGGGGGACAGGGGACACCGGGGAGCTGTTTTTT

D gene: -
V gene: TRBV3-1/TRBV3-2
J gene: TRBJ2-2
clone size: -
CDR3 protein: CASSQDGVSNGELFF
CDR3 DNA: TGTGCCAGCAGCCAAGACGGGGTCTCGAACGGGGAGCTGTTTTTT

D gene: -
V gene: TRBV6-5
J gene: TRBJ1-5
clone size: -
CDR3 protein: CATAYAYSNQPQHF
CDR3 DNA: TGTGCCACAGCGTATGCTTATAGCAATCAGCCCCAGCATTTT

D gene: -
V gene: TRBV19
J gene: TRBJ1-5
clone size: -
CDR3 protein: CASSTTRSYQPQHF
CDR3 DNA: TGTGCCAGTAGTACCACCAGGTCTTATCAGCCCCAGCATTTT

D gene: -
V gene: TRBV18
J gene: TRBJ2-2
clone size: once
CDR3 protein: CASSAQGAGELFF
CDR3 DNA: TGTGCCAGCTCAGCACAGGGAGCCGGGGAGCTGTTTTTT

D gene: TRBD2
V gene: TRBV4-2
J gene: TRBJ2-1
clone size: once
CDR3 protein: CASSQDRLAASYNEQFF
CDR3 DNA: TGTGCCAGCAGCCAAGATCGACTAGCGGCCTCCTACAATGAGCAGTTCTTC

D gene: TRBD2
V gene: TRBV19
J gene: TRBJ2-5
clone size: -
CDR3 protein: CASSPEIAGFQETQYF
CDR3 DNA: TGTGCCAGTAGCCCCGAGATAGCGGGATTTCAAGAGACCCAGTACTTC

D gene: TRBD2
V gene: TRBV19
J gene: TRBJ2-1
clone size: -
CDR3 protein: CASSVTSGLYNEQFF
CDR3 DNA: TGTGCCAGTAGTGTTACTAGCGGACTTTACAATGAGCAGTTCTTC

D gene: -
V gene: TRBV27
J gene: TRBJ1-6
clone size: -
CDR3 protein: CASSLSISGLDSPLHF
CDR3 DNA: TGTGCCAGCAGTTTATCGATATCAGGTTTGGATTCACCCCTCCACTTT

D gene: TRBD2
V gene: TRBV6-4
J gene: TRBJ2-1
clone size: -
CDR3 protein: CASSPGLAGEVEQFF
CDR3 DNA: TGTGCCAGCAGTCCTGGACTAGCGGGAGAGGTTGAGCAGTTCTTC

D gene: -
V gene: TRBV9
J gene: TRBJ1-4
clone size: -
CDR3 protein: CASSVASGAWEKLFF
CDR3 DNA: TGTGCCAGCAGCGTAGCTTCAGGGGCGTGGGAAAAACTGTTTTTT

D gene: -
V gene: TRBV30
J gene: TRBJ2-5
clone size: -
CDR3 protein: CAWSVGGAETQYF
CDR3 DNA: TGTGCCTGGAGTGTAGGAGGGGCTGAGACCCAGTACTTC

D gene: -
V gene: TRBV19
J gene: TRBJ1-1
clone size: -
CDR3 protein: CASSSTRNTEAFF
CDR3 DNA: TGTGCCAGTAGTAGCACAAGGAACACTGAAGCTTTCTTT

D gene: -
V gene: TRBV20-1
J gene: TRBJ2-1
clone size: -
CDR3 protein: CSASLAAKPGWEQFF
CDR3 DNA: TGCAGTGCTAGTTTAGCGGCTAAACCTGGGTGGGAGCAGTTCTTC

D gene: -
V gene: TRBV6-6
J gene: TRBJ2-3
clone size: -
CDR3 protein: CASSPGRISTDTQYF
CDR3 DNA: TGTGCCAGCAGTCCGGGGAGGATAAGCACAGATACGCAGTATTTT

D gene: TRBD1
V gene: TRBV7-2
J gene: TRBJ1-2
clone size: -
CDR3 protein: CASSLAGQGVYGYTF
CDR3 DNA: TGTGCCAGCAGCTTAGCGGGACAGGGGGTATATGGCTACACCTTC

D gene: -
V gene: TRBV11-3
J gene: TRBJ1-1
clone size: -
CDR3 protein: CASSLYGYTEAFF
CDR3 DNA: TGTGCCAGCAGCTTATACGGGTACACTGAAGCTTTCTTT